The following is a TCR beta chain sequence with its context. The CDR3 spans 14 residues. Germline CDR1 is SGDLS and CDR2 is YYNGEE. The V end was cut by 0 bases, the J end by 3 bases, with 10 bases between. The data were taken from a study of blood T cell repertoires in COVID-19. At the level of the study: COVID-19 samples collected from the United States, Italy and Spain covered acute and convalescent phases. PBMCs, B-cell-depleted T cells, or T cells provided the cDNA or gDNA that made up the material.

In the authors' methods: Reference gene primer amplification in the assay estimated nucleated cell counts. Assay: immunoSEQ multiplex PCR; the TCRdb copy retains only in-frame clones and omits some. That table supplies the V and J calls and clone size; D and trimming were determined from the DNA. The table includes approximately 250,000 clones, less than 90% detected once. The sequence was collected from a man aged 60 to 75 who had recovered from COVID-19. Material for sequencing was peripheral blood. The chain uses TRBV9 and TRBJ2-7, with D unclear. CDR3 coding DNA: TGTGCCAGCAGCGTAGATTCACCGAGCTACGAGCAGTACTTC. This sequence encodes CASSVDSPSYEQYF.